This T cell receptor (beta chain) was profiled in a study of shared clonotypes between healthy human individuals. The CDR3 has 15 amino acids. Trimming cost V 0 bases and J 7 bases, with 12 bases left between them. Germline V gene lookup returns CDR1 LGHNA and CDR2 YNFKEQ. The authors split each subset's genomic DNA evenly across several immunoSEQ plates. The authors' processing: ImmunoSEQ output held junction-only sequences without quality scores, so filtering differed. This table comes from immunoSEQ multiplex PCR, and its TCRdb copy is limited to in-frame clones, with some not included. Clonal size and the V and J genes are those of that table, whereas D and trimming came from the DNA. The sample records some 1.5 million clones, approximately 96% being singletons. All participating donors were Caucasian adults from Nashville, Tennessee. Negatively enriched CD4+ T cells were divided by CD45RA into naive and memory.

The receptor was derived from a man aged 25 to 40 in good health. The gene calls are TRBV4-2 and TRBJ2-2; D may correspond to TRBD1 or TRBD2 (5 bases each). Sequenced material: naive CD4+ T cells sorted from blood. Sample subset: CD45RA+ positively selected. The CDR3 here is CASSQEEGTGGELFF. CDR3 sequence (DNA): TGTGCCAGCAGCCAAGAAGAGGGGACGGGCGGGGAGCTGTTTTTT.